This TCR beta chain was obtained from a study of radiotherapy plus CTLA-4 blockade in lung cancer. Across the study: Objective responses arose in 15% to 20% of patients, and around 30% experienced disease control. Overall study results and limits: Researchers report tumor-derived TCR clones expanding in blood after radiotherapy plus ipilimumab. The authors reported that early blood T cell clone dynamics, with interferon-beta, best predicted response.

This CDR3 has 14 amino acids. The V and J ends lost 1 base and 8 bases respectively, with 12 bases between them. Looked up from germline, CDR1 is SGHRS and CDR2 is YFSETQ. Sequenced by immunoSEQ multiplex PCR; TCRdb stores in-frame clones only, minus some. Here the sample spans 14,000 to 15,000 clones, about 70% being singletons. To note about this clone: Its target is unknown.

In chemo-refractory metastatic non-small-cell lung cancer, patients got ipilimumab CTLA-4 blockade together with focal radiation. This sequence originates from a human donor with non-small cell lung cancer whose response to radiotherapy plus ipilimumab could not be evaluated. The chain carries TRBV5-1 and TRBJ1-4; tentatively, D is TRBD1 (5 bases). This specimen was peripheral blood, taken from a patient treated with radiotherapy plus ipilimumab. This CDR3 reads CASSLKGGDEKLFF. The CDR3 DNA sequence: TGCGCCAGCAGCTTGAAAGGAGGGGACGAAAAACTGTTTTTT.